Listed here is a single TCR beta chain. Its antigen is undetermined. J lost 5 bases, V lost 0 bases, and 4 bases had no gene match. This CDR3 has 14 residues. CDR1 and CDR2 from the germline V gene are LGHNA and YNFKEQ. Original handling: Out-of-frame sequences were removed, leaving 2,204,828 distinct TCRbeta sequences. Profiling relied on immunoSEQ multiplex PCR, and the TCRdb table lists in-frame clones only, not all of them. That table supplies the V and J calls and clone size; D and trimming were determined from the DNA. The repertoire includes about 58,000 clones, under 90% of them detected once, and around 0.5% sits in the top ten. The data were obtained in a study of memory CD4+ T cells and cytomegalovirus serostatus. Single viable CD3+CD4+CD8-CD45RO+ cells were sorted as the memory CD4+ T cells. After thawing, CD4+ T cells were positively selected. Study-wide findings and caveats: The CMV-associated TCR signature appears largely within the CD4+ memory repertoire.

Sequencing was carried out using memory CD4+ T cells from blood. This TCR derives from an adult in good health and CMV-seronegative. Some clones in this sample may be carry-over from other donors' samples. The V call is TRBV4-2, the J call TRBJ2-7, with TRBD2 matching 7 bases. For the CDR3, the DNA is TGTGCCAGCAGCCAAGATCTGACTAGCAACGAGCAGTACTTC. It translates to CASSQDLTSNEQYF.